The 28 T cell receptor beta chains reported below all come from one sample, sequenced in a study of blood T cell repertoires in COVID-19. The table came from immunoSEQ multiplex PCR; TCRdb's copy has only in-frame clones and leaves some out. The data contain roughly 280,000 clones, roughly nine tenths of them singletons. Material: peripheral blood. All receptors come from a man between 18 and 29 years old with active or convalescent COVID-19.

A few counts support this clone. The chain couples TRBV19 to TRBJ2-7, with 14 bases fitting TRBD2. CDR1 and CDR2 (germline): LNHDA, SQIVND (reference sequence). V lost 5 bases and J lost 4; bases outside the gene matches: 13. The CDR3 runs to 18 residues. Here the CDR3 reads CASSWGLAGVSQYYEQYF. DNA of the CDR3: TGTGCCAGTAGTTGGGGACTAGCGGGAGTAAGTCAATATTACGAGCAGTACTTC.

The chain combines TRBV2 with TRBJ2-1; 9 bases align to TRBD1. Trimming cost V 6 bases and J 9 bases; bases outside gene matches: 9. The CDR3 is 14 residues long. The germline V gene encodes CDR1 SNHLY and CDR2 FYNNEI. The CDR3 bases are TGTGCCAGCAGCGTAGGACAGGGGTTTGGTGAGCAGTTCTTC. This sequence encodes CASSVGQGFGEQFF.

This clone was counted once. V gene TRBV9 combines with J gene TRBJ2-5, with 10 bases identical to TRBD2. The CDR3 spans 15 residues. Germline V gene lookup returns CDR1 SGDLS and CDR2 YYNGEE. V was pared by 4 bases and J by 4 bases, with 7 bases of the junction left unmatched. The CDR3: CASSPLAGGPETQYF. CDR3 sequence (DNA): TGTGCCAGCAGCCCTTTAGCGGGAGGACCAGAGACCCAGTACTTC. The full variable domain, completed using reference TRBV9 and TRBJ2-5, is DSGVTQTPKHLITATGQRVTLRCSPRSGDLSVYWYQQSLDQGLQFLIQYYNGEERAKGNILERFSAQQFPDLHSELNLSSLELGDSALYFCASSPLAGGPETQYFGPGTRLLVL.

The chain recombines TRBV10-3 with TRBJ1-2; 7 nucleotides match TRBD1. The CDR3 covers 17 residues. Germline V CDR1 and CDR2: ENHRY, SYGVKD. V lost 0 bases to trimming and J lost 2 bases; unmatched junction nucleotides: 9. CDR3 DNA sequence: TGTGCCATCAGTGAGTCTGGTGACAGGGATTTGAACTATGGCTACACCTTC. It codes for CAISESGDRDLNYGYTF.

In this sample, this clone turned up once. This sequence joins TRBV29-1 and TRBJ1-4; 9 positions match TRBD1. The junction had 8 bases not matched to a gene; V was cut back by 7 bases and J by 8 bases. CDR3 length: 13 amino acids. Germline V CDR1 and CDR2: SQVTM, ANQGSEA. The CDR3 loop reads CSATTGGYEKLFF. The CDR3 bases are TGCAGCGCAACGACAGGGGGGTACGAAAAACTGTTTTTT.

The CDR3, as DNA: TGTGCCAGTAGTATCCCCCAGGCCTTGGAGCAGTTCTTC. This translates into CASSIPQALEQFF. V and J are TRBV19 and TRBJ2-1, with no clear D. Trimming shortened V by 3 bases and J by 10 bases, and 13 bases separated the two germline ends. Germline V gene lookup returns CDR1 LNHDA and CDR2 SQIVND (reference sequence). This CDR3 is built from 13 residues.

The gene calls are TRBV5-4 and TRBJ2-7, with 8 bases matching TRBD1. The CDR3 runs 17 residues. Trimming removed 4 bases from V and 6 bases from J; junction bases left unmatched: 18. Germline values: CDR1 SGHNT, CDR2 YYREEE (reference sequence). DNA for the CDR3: TGTGCCAGCAGCCGGAGGGGAATGGGACAGGCCTTCTTCGAGCAGTACTTC. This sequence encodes CASSRRGMGQAFFEQYF.

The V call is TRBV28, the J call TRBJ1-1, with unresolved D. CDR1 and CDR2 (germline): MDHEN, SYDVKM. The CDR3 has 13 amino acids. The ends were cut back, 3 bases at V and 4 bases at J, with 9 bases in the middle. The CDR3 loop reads CASSLVQSTEAFF. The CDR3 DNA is TGTGCCAGCAGTTTGGTACAAAGCACTGAAGCTTTCTTT.

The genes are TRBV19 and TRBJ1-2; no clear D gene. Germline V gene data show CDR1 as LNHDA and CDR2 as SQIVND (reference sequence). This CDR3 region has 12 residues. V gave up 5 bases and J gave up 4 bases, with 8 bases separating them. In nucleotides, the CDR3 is TGTGCCAGTAGTGCCGGAGGCTATGGCTACACCTTC. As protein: CASSAGGYGYTF. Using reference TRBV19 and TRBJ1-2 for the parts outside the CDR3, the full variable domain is DGGITQSPKYLFRKEGQNVTLSCEQNLNHDAMYWYRQDPGQGLRLIYYSQIVNDFQKGDIAEGYSVSREKKESFPLTVTSAQKNPTAFYLCASSAGGYGYTFGSGTRLTVV.

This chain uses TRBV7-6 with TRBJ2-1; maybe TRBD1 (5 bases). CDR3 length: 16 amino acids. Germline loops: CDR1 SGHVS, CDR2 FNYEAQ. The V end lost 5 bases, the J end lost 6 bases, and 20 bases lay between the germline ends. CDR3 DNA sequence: TGTGCCAGCAGCGAGCATCAGGGATCGTGGGGCAATGAGCAGTTCTTC. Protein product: CASSEHQGSWGNEQFF.

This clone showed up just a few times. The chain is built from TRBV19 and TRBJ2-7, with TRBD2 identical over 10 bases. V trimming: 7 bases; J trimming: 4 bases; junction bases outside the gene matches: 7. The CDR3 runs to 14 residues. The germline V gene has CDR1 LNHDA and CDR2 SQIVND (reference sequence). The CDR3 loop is CASNPGLAAYEQYF. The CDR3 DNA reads TGTGCCAGTAACCCAGGACTAGCGGCATACGAGCAGTACTTC.

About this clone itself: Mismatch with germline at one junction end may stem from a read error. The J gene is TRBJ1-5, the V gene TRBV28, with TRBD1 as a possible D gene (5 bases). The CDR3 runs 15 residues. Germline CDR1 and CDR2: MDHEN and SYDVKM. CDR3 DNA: TGTGCCAGCAGTTTAGTAGGACCGGTCAGGGCGGCCCCTCTTTTT. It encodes CASSLVGPVRAAPLF.

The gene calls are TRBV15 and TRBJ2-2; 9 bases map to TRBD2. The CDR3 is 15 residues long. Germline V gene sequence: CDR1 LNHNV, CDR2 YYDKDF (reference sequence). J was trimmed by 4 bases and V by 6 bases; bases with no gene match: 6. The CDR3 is CATRISGSGTGELFF. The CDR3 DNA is TGTGCCACCAGGATTAGCGGGAGTGGCACCGGGGAGCTGTTTTTT.

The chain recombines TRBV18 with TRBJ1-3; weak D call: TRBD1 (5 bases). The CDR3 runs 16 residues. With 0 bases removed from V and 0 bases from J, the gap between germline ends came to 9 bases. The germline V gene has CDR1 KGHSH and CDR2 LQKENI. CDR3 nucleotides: TGTGCCAGCTCACCACCGGGGGGAAACTCTGGAAACACCATATATTTT. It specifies CASSPPGGNSGNTIYF.

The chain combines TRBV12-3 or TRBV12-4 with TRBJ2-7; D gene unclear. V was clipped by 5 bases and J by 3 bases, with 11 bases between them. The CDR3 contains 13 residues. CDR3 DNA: TGTGCCAGCAGTCCGACATTACACTACGAGCAGTACTTC. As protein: CASSPTLHYEQYF.

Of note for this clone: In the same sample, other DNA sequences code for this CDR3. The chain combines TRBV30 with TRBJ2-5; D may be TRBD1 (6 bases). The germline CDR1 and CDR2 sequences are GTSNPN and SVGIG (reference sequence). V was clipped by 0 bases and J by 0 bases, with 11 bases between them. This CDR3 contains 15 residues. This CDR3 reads CAWSVPGQYQETQYF. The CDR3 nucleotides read TGTGCCTGGAGTGTCCCAGGACAGTACCAAGAGACCCAGTACTTC.

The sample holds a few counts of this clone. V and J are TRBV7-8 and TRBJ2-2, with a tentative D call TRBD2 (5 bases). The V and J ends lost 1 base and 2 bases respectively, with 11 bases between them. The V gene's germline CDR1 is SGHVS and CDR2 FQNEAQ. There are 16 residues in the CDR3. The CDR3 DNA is TGTGCCAGCAGCTTAGTAAGCGGAAGTAACACCGGGGAGCTGTTTTTT. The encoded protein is CASSLVSGSNTGELFF.

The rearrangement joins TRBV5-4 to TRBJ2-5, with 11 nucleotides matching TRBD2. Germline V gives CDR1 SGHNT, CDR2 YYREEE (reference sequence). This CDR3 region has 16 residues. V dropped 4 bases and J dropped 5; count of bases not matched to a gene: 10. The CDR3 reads CASSPRLAGSQETQYF. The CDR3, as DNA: TGTGCCAGCAGCCCTAGACTAGCGGGGTCCCAGGAGACCCAGTACTTC. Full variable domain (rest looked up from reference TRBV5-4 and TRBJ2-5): ETGVTQSPTHLIKTRGQQVTLRCSSQSGHNTVSWYQQALGQGPQFIFQYYREEENGRGNFPPRFSGLQFPNYSSELNVNALELDDSALYLCASSPRLAGSQETQYFGPGTRLLVL.

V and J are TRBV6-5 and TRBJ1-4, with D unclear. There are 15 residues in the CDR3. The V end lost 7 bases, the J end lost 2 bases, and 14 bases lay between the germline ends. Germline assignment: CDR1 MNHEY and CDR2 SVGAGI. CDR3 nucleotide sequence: TGTGCCAGCAAGAAAGAGGGTCTGACTAATGAAAAACTGTTTTTT. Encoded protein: CASKKEGLTNEKLFF.

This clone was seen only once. The DNA of the CDR3 is TGTGCTAGTGGTTTGGAGACAGGCACTGAAGCTTTCTTT. Its protein product is CASGLETGTEAFF. The V call is TRBV12-5, the J call TRBJ1-1; possibly TRBD1 for D (6 bases). Germline CDR1 LGHNT, CDR2 FRNRAP. V was pared by 1 base and J by 4 bases, with 7 bases between. The CDR3 runs to 13 residues.

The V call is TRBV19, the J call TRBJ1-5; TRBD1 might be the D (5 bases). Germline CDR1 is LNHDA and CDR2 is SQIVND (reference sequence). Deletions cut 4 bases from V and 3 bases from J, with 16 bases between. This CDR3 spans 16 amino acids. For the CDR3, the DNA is TGTGCCAGTAGTAAGGGTGCGGACATTAACAATCAGCCCCAGCATTTT. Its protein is CASSKGADINNQPQHF.

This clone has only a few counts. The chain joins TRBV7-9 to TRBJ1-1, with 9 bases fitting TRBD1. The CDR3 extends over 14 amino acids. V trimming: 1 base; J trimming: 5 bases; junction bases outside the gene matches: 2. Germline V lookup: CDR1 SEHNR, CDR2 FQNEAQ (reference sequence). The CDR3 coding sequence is TGTGCCAGCAGCTTAGGGACAGGGGTAACTGAAGCTTTCTTT. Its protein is CASSLGTGVTEAFF. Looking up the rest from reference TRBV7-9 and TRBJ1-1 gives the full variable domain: DTGVSQNPRHKITKRGQNVTFRCDPISEHNRLYWYRQTLGQGPEFLTYFQNEAQLEKSRLLSDRFSAERPKGSFSTLEIQRTEQGDSAMYLCASSLGTGVTEAFFGQGTRLTVV.

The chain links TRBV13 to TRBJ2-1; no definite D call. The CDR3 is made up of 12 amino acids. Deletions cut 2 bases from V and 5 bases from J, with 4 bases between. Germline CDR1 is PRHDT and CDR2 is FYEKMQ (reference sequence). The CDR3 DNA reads TGTGCCAGCAGCTTATCCGACAATGAGCAGTTCTTC. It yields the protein CASSLSDNEQFF.

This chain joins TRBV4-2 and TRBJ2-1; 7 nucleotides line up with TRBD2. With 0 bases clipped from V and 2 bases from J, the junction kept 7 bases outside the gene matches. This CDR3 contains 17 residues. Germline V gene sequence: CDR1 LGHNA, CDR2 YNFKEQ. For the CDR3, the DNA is TGTGCCAGCAGCCAAGATAGTAGCCTAGCGGCCTACAATGAGCAGTTCTTC. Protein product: CASSQDSSLAAYNEQFF.

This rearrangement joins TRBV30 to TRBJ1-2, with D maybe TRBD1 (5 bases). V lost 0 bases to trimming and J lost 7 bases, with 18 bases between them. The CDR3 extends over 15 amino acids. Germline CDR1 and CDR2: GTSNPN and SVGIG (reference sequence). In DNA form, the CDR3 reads TGTGCCTGGAGTGTACAAGGAGGGGCGACGGGTGGCTACACCTTC. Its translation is CAWSVQGGATGGYTF.

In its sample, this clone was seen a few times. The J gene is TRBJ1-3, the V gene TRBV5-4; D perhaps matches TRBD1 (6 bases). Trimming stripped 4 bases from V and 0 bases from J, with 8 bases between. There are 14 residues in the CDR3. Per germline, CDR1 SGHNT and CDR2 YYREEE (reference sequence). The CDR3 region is CASSLDSSGNTIYF. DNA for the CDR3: TGTGCCAGCAGCCTGGACAGCTCTGGAAACACCATATATTTT.

The CDR3 loop is CASSVYSTGELFF. CDR3 in DNA: TGTGCCAGCAGTGTTTATAGCACCGGGGAGCTGTTTTTT. This chain links TRBV25-1 with TRBJ2-2; D remains ambiguous. Germline loops: CDR1 MGHDK, CDR2 SYGVNS. V was shortened by 4 bases and J by 4 bases, with 7 bases between the two germline ends. The CDR3 covers 13 residues.

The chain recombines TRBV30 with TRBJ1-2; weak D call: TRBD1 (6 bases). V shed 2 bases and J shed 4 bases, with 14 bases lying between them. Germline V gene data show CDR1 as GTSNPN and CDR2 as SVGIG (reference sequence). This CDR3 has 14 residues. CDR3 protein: CAWSRGGVLYGYTF. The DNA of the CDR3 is TGTGCCTGGAGTCGAGGGGGAGTGCTCTATGGCTACACCTTC.